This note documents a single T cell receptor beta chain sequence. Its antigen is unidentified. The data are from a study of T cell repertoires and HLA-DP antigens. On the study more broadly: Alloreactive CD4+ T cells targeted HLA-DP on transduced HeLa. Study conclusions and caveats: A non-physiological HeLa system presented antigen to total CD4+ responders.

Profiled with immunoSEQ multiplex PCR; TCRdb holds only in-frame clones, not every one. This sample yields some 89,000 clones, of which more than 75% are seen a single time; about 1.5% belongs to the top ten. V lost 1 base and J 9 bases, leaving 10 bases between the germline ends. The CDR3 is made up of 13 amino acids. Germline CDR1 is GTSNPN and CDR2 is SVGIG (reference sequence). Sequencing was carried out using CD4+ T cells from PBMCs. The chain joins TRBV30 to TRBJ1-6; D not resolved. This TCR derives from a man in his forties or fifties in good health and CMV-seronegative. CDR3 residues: CAWSAGWGSPLHF. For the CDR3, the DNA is TGTGCCTGGAGTGCGGGGTGGGGTTCACCCCTCCACTTT.